The 32 T cell receptor beta chains in this list originate from one sample, sequenced in a study of blood T cell repertoires in COVID-19. Sequenced by immunoSEQ multiplex PCR; TCRdb stores in-frame clones only, minus some. Here the sample spans around 150,000 clones, approximately 90% being singletons. Sequencing was performed on peripheral blood. The receptors were sampled from a man between 18 and 35 years old with acute or convalescent COVID-19.

V and J are TRBV10-2 and TRBJ1-2; no clear D gene. The CDR3 consists of 20 residues. V gave up 0 bases and J gave up 1 base, with 24 bases separating them. Per the germline V gene, CDR1 is WSHSY and CDR2 is SAAADI. The CDR3 region is CASSESLLDGRIKSNYGYTF. As DNA, the CDR3 is TGCGCCAGCAGTGAGTCATTGTTGGACGGGAGGATCAAAAGTAACTATGGCTACACCTTC.

The chain recombines TRBV24-1 with TRBJ2-3; TRBD2 matches at 12 bases. After removal of 4 bases from V and 3 bases from J, the junction contained 4 bases not matched to a gene. The germline CDR1 and CDR2 sequences are KGHDR and SFDVKD. This CDR3 is built from 16 residues. The CDR3 region has the DNA TGTGCCACCAGTGACCGGACTAGCGGGAAGACAGATACGCAGTATTTT. As protein: CATSDRTSGKTDTQYF.

This clone has a handful of counts. CDR3 sequence reads: CASSQDAGQGQGYTF. The CDR3 coding sequence is TGTGCCAGCAGCCAAGATGCTGGGCAGGGTCAGGGCTACACCTTC. This rearrangement joins TRBV4-2 to TRBJ1-2; D possibly corresponds to TRBD1 (5 bases). Looked up from germline, CDR1 is LGHNA and CDR2 is YNFKEQ. The CDR3 covers 15 residues. V lost 0 bases and J lost 8, with 16 bases in between.

This sequence joins TRBV19 and TRBJ1-2; tentative D call: TRBD1 (6 bases). Trimming removed 10 bases from V and 3 bases from J, with 21 bases in between. Germline CDR1 reads LNHDA; CDR2 reads SQIVND (reference sequence). The CDR3 sequence is 15 residues long. Here the CDR3 DNA reads TGTGCCAATCGAAAGGCCAAACAGGGCTACTATGGCTACACCTTC. This translates into CANRKAKQGYYGYTF.

The chain uses TRBV28 and TRBJ2-7; TRBD2 might be the D (5 bases). V dropped 6 bases and J dropped 7 bases, with 16 bases sitting between them. This CDR3 comprises 13 residues. From germline, CDR1 is MDHEN and CDR2 SYDVKM. This CDR3 is CASRPGKVGEQYF. The DNA for the CDR3 is TGTGCCAGCAGACCCGGGAAGGTAGGGGAGCAGTACTTC.

This chain uses TRBV2 with TRBJ2-1; D not resolved. V gave up 6 bases and J gave up 7 bases, with 16 bases separating them. The CDR3 is 14 residues long. Germline CDR1 SNHLY, CDR2 FYNNEI. CDR3 in DNA: TGTGCCAGCAGAGATAAACGCAGTTTAAATGAGCAGTTCTTC. It specifies CASRDKRSLNEQFF.

V and J are TRBV30 and TRBJ2-7; 7 bases line up with TRBD1. Germline CDR1 is GTSNPN and CDR2 is SVGIG (reference sequence). CDR3 length: 13 residues. The V and J ends lost 8 bases and 3 bases, in that order; junction bases with no gene match: 10. The CDR3 region is CAAQRDSLYEQYF. Written as DNA, the CDR3 is TGTGCCGCACAACGGGACAGCCTCTACGAGCAGTACTTC.

This chain connects TRBV7-2 to TRBJ2-1; TRBD2 aligns across 8 bases. The CDR3 covers 16 residues. Germline lookup yields CDR1 SGHTA and CDR2 FQGNSA. With V trimmed by 4 bases and J by 7 bases, 12 bases remained unmatched. In DNA, the CDR3 is TGTGCCAGCAGCTCCGGATTGAGCGGGAGAGGAAATGAGCAGTTCTTC. Translating gives CASSSGLSGRGNEQFF.

The genes are TRBV19 and TRBJ2-2; possibly TRBD2 for D (7 bases). Per the germline V gene, CDR1 is LNHDA and CDR2 is SQIVND (reference sequence). The V end was cut by 6 bases, the J end by 0 bases, with 17 bases between. The CDR3 runs to 17 residues. CDR3 nucleotide sequence: TGTGCCAGTAGGTGGGGGGGCACCACTACGAACACCGGGGAGCTGTTTTTT. This gives the protein CASRWGGTTTNTGELFF. The full variable domain, with the rest looked up from reference TRBV19 and TRBJ2-2, is DGGITQSPKYLFRKEGQNVTLSCEQNLNHDAMYWYRQDPGQGLRLIYYSQIVNDFQKGDIAEGYSVSREKKESFPLTVTSAQKNPTAFYLCASRWGGTTTNTGELFFGEGSRLTVL.

V gene TRBV5-6 combines with J gene TRBJ1-6; D gene uncertain. Germline V lookup: CDR1 SGHDT, CDR2 YYEEEE. The CDR3 sequence is 12 residues long. The V end lost 2 bases, the J end lost 9 bases, and 6 bases lay between the germline ends. CDR3 DNA sequence: TGTGCCAGCAGCTTTTCTGTTTCACCCCTCCACTTT. It is translated as CASSFSVSPLHF.

This clone was observed once. The chain employs TRBV19 and TRBJ1-2; D is perhaps TRBD1 (6 bases). The germline V and J ends were trimmed by 4 bases and 5 bases, with 20 bases remaining between them. CDR1 LNHDA and CDR2 SQIVND come from the germline V gene (reference sequence). The CDR3 runs 16 residues. The CDR3 DNA reads TGTGCCAGTAGTAGTCGGTCCAGGGGCATATTGTATGGCTACACCTTC. Amino acids: CASSSRSRGILYGYTF.

The rearrangement joins TRBV7-9 to TRBJ1-2; D is ambiguous. V lost 0 bases to trimming and J lost 8 bases, with 4 bases between them. CDR3 length: 11 residues. Germline loops: CDR1 SEHNR, CDR2 FQNEAQ (reference sequence). DNA for the CDR3: TGTGCCAGCAGCTTAGCGGAGGGCTACACCTTC. Protein sequence: CASSLAEGYTF.

This chain joins TRBV12-3 or TRBV12-4 and TRBJ2-7, with 7 bases lining up with TRBD2. This CDR3 has 13 amino acids. The V and J ends lost 6 bases and 2 bases, in that order; junction bases with no gene match: 4. In nucleotides, the CDR3 is TGTGCCAGCAGATCAGCGGGGACCTACGAGCAGTACTTC. Its protein is CASRSAGTYEQYF.

The rearrangement joins TRBV12-2 to TRBJ2-7; TRBD2 is the table's D call, not checked against the DNA. TRBV12-2 represents a pseudogene. The CDR3 is made up of 13 amino acids. The CDR3 DNA sequence: TGTGCAAGTCGCTTTGCCGGTTCCTACGAGCAGTACTTC. Protein: CASRFAGSYEQYF.

The chain uses TRBV5-3 and TRBJ1-6; 9 nucleotides line up with TRBD1. TRBV5-3 is reported as an ORF; its role is uncertain. V was pared by 4 bases and J by 6 bases, with 8 bases of the junction left unmatched. The CDR3 extends over 16 amino acids. For the CDR3, the DNA is TGTGCCAGAAGCGGTACAGGGGGCTCAAGTAATTCACCCCTCCACTTT. Its protein is CARSGTGGSSNSPLHF.

V usage is TRBV5-1 and J usage is TRBJ2-5, with D unclear. Germline CDR1 SGHRS, CDR2 YFSETQ. The CDR3 is made up of 15 amino acids. V lost 0 bases to trimming and J lost 3 bases, with 12 bases between them. CDR3 sequence (DNA): TGCGCCAGCAGCTTGGTAAGCGTATCAGAAGAGACCCAGTACTTC. Translation gives CASSLVSVSEETQYF.

V gene TRBV7-9 combines with J gene TRBJ1-6; 8 positions agree with TRBD1. The germline CDR1 and CDR2 sequences are SEHNR and FQNEAQ (reference sequence). V was pared by 6 bases and J by 8 bases, with 9 bases of the junction left unmatched. The CDR3 consists of 15 residues. The CDR3 here is CASSPGTGEYSPLHF. CDR3 coding DNA: TGTGCCAGCAGTCCCGGGACAGGCGAGTATTCACCCCTCCACTTT.

The sample holds one count of this clone. This chain joins TRBV30 and TRBJ1-2; TRBD1 is a possible D gene (6 bases). CDR1 and CDR2 (germline): GTSNPN, SVGIG (reference sequence). The V end was cut by 4 bases, the J end by 6 bases, with 21 bases between. This CDR3 region has 15 residues. The CDR3 reads CAWIAWGGVGDGYTF. The CDR3, as DNA: TGTGCCTGGATCGCGTGGGGGGGCGTAGGGGATGGCTACACCTTC.

The chain combines TRBV4-1 with TRBJ2-7, with 7 bases matching TRBD2. The CDR3 sequence is 15 residues long. V shed 1 base, J shed 2 bases, and the junction held 5 bases outside the gene matches. Germline V gives CDR1 MGHRA, CDR2 YSYEKL. CDR3 nucleotides: TGCGCCAGCAGCCAAGGGCTAGCGGTCGCCTACGAGCAGTACTTC. Its translation: CASSQGLAVAYEQYF.

This rearrangement joins TRBV11-2 to TRBJ2-2; 7 bases map to TRBD2. Germline CDR1 SGHAT, CDR2 FQNNGV. V was pared by 5 bases and J by 1 base, with 4 bases of the junction left unmatched. This CDR3 has 15 amino acids. The CDR3 nucleotides read TGTGCCAGCAGCACACAGCGGGGGAACACCGGGGAGCTGTTTTTT. As protein: CASSTQRGNTGELFF. The variable domain in full, completed from reference TRBV11-2 and TRBJ2-2, reads EAGVAQSPRYKIIEKRQSVAFWCNPISGHATLYWYQQILGQGPKLLIQFQNNGVVDDSQLPKDRFSAERLKGVDSTLKIQPAKLEDSAVYLCASSTQRGNTGELFFGEGSRLTVL.

The chain carries TRBV7-8 and TRBJ2-7, with D possibly TRBD1 on 7 matching bases. Germline V lookup: CDR1 SGHVS, CDR2 FQNEAQ. This CDR3 is 20 amino acids long. Trimming left V 0 bases short and J 3 bases short, with 27 bases between. CDR3 region: CASSLAEGAPHAAPYYEQYF. CDR3 DNA sequence: TGTGCCAGCAGCTTAGCGGAGGGGGCCCCCCACGCCGCTCCGTACTACGAGCAGTACTTC.

The rearrangement joins TRBV5-8 to TRBJ2-1, with TRBD1 as a possible D gene (5 bases). This CDR3 comprises 17 residues. Germline V CDR1 and CDR2: SGHTS, YDEGEE. V was shortened by 2 bases and J by 0 bases, with 15 bases between the two germline ends. CDR3 nucleotides: TGTGCCAGCAGCTTAGGGGTCGGACCTAGCTCCTACAATGAGCAGTTCTTC. Translating gives CASSLGVGPSSYNEQFF.

This clone was seen a single time. This chain joins TRBV27 and TRBJ1-5; tentative D call: TRBD1 (5 bases). Trimming took 3 bases from V and 3 from J, leaving 9 bases between them. This CDR3 contains 14 residues. Germline V gives CDR1 MNHEY, CDR2 SMNVEV (reference sequence). The CDR3 sequence: CASSFGGTNQPQHF. The CDR3 coding sequence is TGTGCCAGCAGTTTTGGAGGGACCAATCAGCCCCAGCATTTT.

The CDR3 bases are TGCGCCAGCAGCCAAGGAGACAGGGACACTGAAGCTTTCTTT. This encodes CASSQGDRDTEAFF. The rearrangement uses TRBV4-1 and TRBJ1-1; TRBD1 agrees at 7 bases. Germline V gives CDR1 MGHRA, CDR2 YSYEKL. Unmatched junction bases numbered 2, after V lost 1 base and J lost 3 bases. This CDR3 contains 14 residues.

Only one count was recorded for this clone. The chain uses TRBV27 and TRBJ1-1, with D perhaps matching TRBD1 (5 bases). Trimming took off 6 bases at V and 10 bases at J, with 15 bases between the two ends. The germline CDR1 and CDR2 sequences are MNHEY and SMNVEV (reference sequence). The CDR3 covers 12 residues. CDR3 nucleotide sequence: TGTGCCAGCAGCTATTCGGGGGAGGGAGCTTTCTTT. This sequence encodes CASSYSGEGAFF.

This clone was seen many times. The chain recombines TRBV2 with TRBJ1-6; no reliable D call. This CDR3 is 13 amino acids long. V lost 7 bases and J lost 9, with 13 bases in between. Germline CDR1 reads SNHLY; CDR2 reads FYNNEI. The CDR3 nucleotides read TGTGCCAGCAACGAACAGCTGACTTCACCCCTCCACTTT. Protein product: CASNEQLTSPLHF.

This chain joins TRBV11-2 and TRBJ2-3; D is undetermined. The germline gives CDR1 SGHAT, CDR2 FQNNGV. V lost 7 bases and J 2 bases, leaving 7 bases between the germline ends. The CDR3 consists of 12 residues. CDR3 sequence reads: CASTSHTDTQYF. The CDR3 DNA reads as TGTGCCAGCACTTCACACACAGATACGCAGTATTTT.

CDR3 bases: TGTGCCAGTAGTATACTACAGCTTAATCAGCCCCAGCATTTT. Encoded protein: CASSILQLNQPQHF. This chain links TRBV19 with TRBJ1-5, with D hard to call. The CDR3 has 14 residues. Trimming cost V 2 bases and J 4 bases, with 9 bases left between them. The V gene's germline CDR1 is LNHDA and CDR2 SQIVND (reference sequence).

This clone has only one observation. The V call is TRBV2, the J call TRBJ2-3, with 14 positions matching TRBD2. The CDR3 consists of 16 residues. Germline V gene lookup returns CDR1 SNHLY and CDR2 FYNNEI. The ends lost 7 bases at V and 5 bases at J; junction bases unmatched: 8. The CDR3 sequence: CASKPAGTSGRDTQYF. The CDR3 coding sequence is TGTGCCAGCAAACCCGCCGGGACTAGCGGGAGAGATACGCAGTATTTT.

This clone was counted once. V is TRBV10-1 and J is TRBJ2-7, with a possible D match to TRBD1 (5 bases). The CDR3 consists of 14 residues. Trimming removed 0 bases from V and 5 bases from J, with 11 bases in between. Germline V gene lookup returns CDR1 WNHNN and CDR2 SYGVQD (reference sequence). CDR3 in DNA: TGCGCCAGCAGTGAGTCAGGGCTAGGGGACGAGCAGTACTTC. This encodes CASSESGLGDEQYF.

The V call is TRBV11-2, the J call TRBJ1-6; D call uncertain. Germline loops: CDR1 SGHAT, CDR2 FQNNGV. V lost 2 bases to trimming and J lost 5 bases, with 7 bases between them. The CDR3 has 14 amino acids. The CDR3 sequence is CASSLLRDNSPLHF. The CDR3 nucleotides are TGTGCCAGCAGCTTACTTCGGGATAATTCACCCCTCCACTTT.

The chain employs TRBV5-1 and TRBJ2-3, with 8 bases identical to TRBD2. The CDR3 extends over 13 amino acids. The V gene's germline CDR1 is SGHRS and CDR2 YFSETQ. V shed 4 bases, J shed 8 bases, and the junction held 6 bases outside the gene matches. CDR3 nucleotide sequence: TGCGCCAGCAGCGGGGAGACTAGCGTTACGCAGTATTTT. Amino acids: CASSGETSVTQYF.